The 11 T cell receptor beta chains below come from one sample, sequenced in a study of blood T cell repertoires in COVID-19. Method: immunoSEQ multiplex PCR; TCRdb's copy keeps in-frame clones and lacks some. The sample lists more than 300,000 clones; around nine tenths were seen once. Sequenced sample: peripheral blood. Source of these receptors: a woman aged 25 to 45 with COVID-19, enrolled during active disease.

V and J are TRBV9 and TRBJ1-1; TRBD1 aligns across 9 bases. The CDR3 contains 15 residues. V dropped 4 bases and J dropped 2; count of bases not matched to a gene: 6. Germline lookup yields CDR1 SGDLS and CDR2 YYNGEE. The CDR3 DNA follows: TGTGCCAGCAGCCCCCGGACAGGGGCCAACACTGAAGCTTTCTTT. It translates to CASSPRTGANTEAFF.

The gene calls are TRBV27 and TRBJ1-1, with 8 bases lining up with TRBD1. Germline V gene sequence: CDR1 MNHEY, CDR2 SMNVEV (reference sequence). The CDR3 runs to 14 residues. The trim removed 2 bases at V and 5 bases at J, leaving 4 bases unmatched. The CDR3 here is CASSLQGANTEAFF. CDR3 bases: TGTGCCAGCAGTTTACAGGGGGCGAATACTGAAGCTTTCTTT.

This sequence joins TRBV15 and TRBJ2-3; D unclear. V gave up 7 bases and J gave up 1 base, with 12 bases separating them. Germline V gene lookup returns CDR1 LNHNV and CDR2 YYDKDF (reference sequence). CDR3 length equals 14 residues. CDR3 protein: CATTPVHRTDTQYF. CDR3 coding DNA: TGTGCCACCACCCCAGTACACCGCACAGATACGCAGTATTTT.

This chain links TRBV6-2 or TRBV6-3 with TRBJ1-1; a possible D gene is TRBD1 (5 bases). V dropped 2 bases and J dropped 2 bases, with 15 bases sitting between them. Per the germline V gene, CDR1 is MNHEY and CDR2 is SVGEGT. The CDR3 consists of 16 residues. CDR3: CASSYPPWGINTEAFF. For the CDR3, the DNA is TGTGCCAGCAGTTACCCGCCGTGGGGCATCAACACTGAAGCTTTCTTT.

This clone was observed a few times. The rearrangement uses TRBV9 and TRBJ2-1; 10 positions match TRBD2. Germline V gives CDR1 SGDLS, CDR2 YYNGEE. The CDR3 sequence is 16 residues long. Trimming cost V 5 bases and J 9 bases; bases outside gene matches: 14. The CDR3 region has the DNA TGTGCCAGCAGTCCTTTAGCGGGGGGCGGGTCCGGTGAGCAGTTCTTC. Protein product: CASSPLAGGGSGEQFF.

The chain is built from TRBV6-2 or TRBV6-3 and TRBJ1-5; TRBD1 might be the D (6 bases). The CDR3 extends over 13 amino acids. V was trimmed by 6 bases and J by 5 bases, leaving 11 bases between them. Germline lookup yields CDR1 MNHEY and CDR2 SVGEGT. Here the CDR3 DNA reads TGTGCCAGCAGCCAGAGGGGGTATCAGCCCCAGCATTTT. It is translated as CASSQRGYQPQHF.

The V and J genes are TRBV13 and TRBJ1-2; D gene uncertain. The CDR3 is made up of 13 amino acids. V dropped 1 base and J dropped 8 bases, with 11 bases sitting between them. From germline, CDR1 is PRHDT and CDR2 FYEKMQ (reference sequence). The CDR3 is CASSLVGEGGYTF. CDR3 coding DNA: TGTGCCAGCAGCTTAGTCGGGGAGGGCGGCTACACCTTC.

On this clone: Other DNA variants within this sample encode the same CDR3. The genes are TRBV5-5 and TRBJ1-2; D is uncertain. There are 13 residues in the CDR3. V lost 0 bases to trimming and J lost 1 base, with 4 bases between them. The germline V gene has CDR1 SGHKS and CDR2 YYEKEE (reference sequence). CDR3 in amino acids: CASSLGSNYGYTF. The CDR3 DNA reads TGTGCCAGCAGCTTGGGCAGTAACTATGGCTACACCTTC.

The chain joins TRBV7-8 to TRBJ1-6; no clear D. CDR1 is SGHVS, CDR2 FQNEAQ, per germline. The CDR3 is 15 amino acids. V lost 2 bases, J lost 4 bases, and 9 bases lay in between. This chain's CDR3 is CASSLTGGYNSPLHF. CDR3 coding DNA: TGTGCCAGCAGCTTAACCGGAGGGTATAATTCACCCCTCCACTTT.

This chain uses TRBV27 with TRBJ1-1, with 9 bases aligning to TRBD1. CDR3 length: 15 amino acids. Trimming took 4 bases from V and 4 from J; bases not matched to a gene: 7. Germline assignment: CDR1 MNHEY and CDR2 SMNVEV (reference sequence). CDR3 bases: TGTGCCAGCAGTTGGGACAGGGAGTGGGGCACTGAAGCTTTCTTT. Its protein is CASSWDREWGTEAFF.

The CDR3 loop reads CASSLDRFESSYNEQFF. The CDR3 nucleotides read TGTGCCAGCAGCTTAGATCGGTTTGAGAGCTCCTACAATGAGCAGTTCTTC. This chain joins TRBV11-3 and TRBJ2-1; D is unclear. Per the germline V gene, CDR1 is SGHNT and CDR2 is YENEEA. CDR3 size: 17 residues. The germline V and J ends were trimmed by 0 bases and 0 bases, with 12 bases remaining between them.